This T cell receptor (beta chain) was sequenced in a study of T cells in tuberculosis. Repertoires were generated with immunoSEQ multiplex PCR, while TCRdb's copy carries only in-frame clones and drops some. The sample includes fewer than 35,000 clones, roughly 86% of them seen just once. The germline V gene encodes CDR1 SGHTA and CDR2 FQGTGA. This CDR3 has 15 residues. The V and J ends lost 5 bases and 7 bases, in that order; junction bases with no gene match: 7. Time point noted: new active TB diagnosis, blood taken before or within 7 days of starting treatment. The sample in question was PBMCs, obtained at tuberculosis diagnosis. The source of this sequence is an adult with tuberculosis. This chain links TRBV7-3 with TRBJ2-1; 11 bases line up with TRBD2. CDR3 loop: CASSAGLAARNEQFF. In nucleotides, the CDR3 is TGTGCCAGCAGCGCGGGACTAGCGGCACGGAATGAGCAGTTCTTC.